This paragraph reports one TCR beta chain. Under the authors' procedure: The assay estimated nucleated cells by amplifying reference gene primers. This table comes from immunoSEQ multiplex PCR, and its TCRdb copy is limited to in-frame clones, with some not included. V and J calls and clone size come straight from that table; D and trimming were deduced from the DNA. Among tens of thousands of clones listed, 79% were seen once. Trimming took 4 bases from V and 6 from J; bases not matched to a gene: 5. Germline V gene lookup returns CDR1 LGHDT and CDR2 YNNKEL (reference sequence). The CDR3 contains 14 residues. The data derive from a study of blood T cell repertoires in COVID-19. In the study overall: The origin of the acute and convalescent COVID-19 samples was the United States, Italy and Spain. T cells, B-cell-depleted T cells, or PBMCs provided the cDNA or gDNA that served as material.

Sequencing input: peripheral blood. The V and J genes are TRBV3-1 (or the pseudogene TRBV3-2) and TRBJ1-1, with 10 bases lining up with TRBD1. The sequence derives from a man between 60 and 70 years old with active or convalescent COVID-19. In DNA, the CDR3 is TGTGCCAGCAGCCTAGCGGACAGGGGGTCTGAAGCTTTCTTT. Its protein is CASSLADRGSEAFF.